Included here is one TCR beta chain sequence, with context. This sample is part of a study of blood T cell repertoires in COVID-19. The repertoire was sequenced with immunoSEQ multiplex PCR; TCRdb's copy has only in-frame clones and lacks some. The sample shows 15,000 to 20,000 clones, roughly 93% of them seen only once. The CDR3 consists of 14 residues. With V trimmed by 3 bases and J by 7 bases, 4 bases remained unmatched. Looked up from germline, CDR1 is MNHEY and CDR2 is SMNVEV (reference sequence). This TCR was recovered from a human donor in a cohort sampled during active COVID-19. The gene calls are TRBV27 and TRBJ2-1; the match to TRBD2 covers 9 bases. The source material was peripheral blood. CDR3 region: CASSFGLASNEQFF. CDR3 DNA sequence: TGTGCCAGCAGTTTTGGACTAGCGAGTAATGAGCAGTTCTTC.